One and the same sample provided the 31 T cell receptor beta chains below, sequenced in a study of siplizumab effects on memory and regulatory T cells. Method: immunoSEQ multiplex PCR; TCRdb's copy keeps in-frame clones and lacks some. There are roughly 100,000 clones in the sample; around 93% occur only once, and 0.32% lies in the top ten. Sequenced input: CD4+ T cells sorted from blood. These receptors were taken from a human donor in good health.

J is TRBJ2-7 and V is TRBV27; TRBD1 is a possible D gene (6 bases). Germline CDR1 MNHEY, CDR2 SMNVEV (reference sequence). V lost 2 bases, J lost 5 bases, and 10 bases lay in between. CDR3 length: 13 amino acids. The CDR3 loop reads CASSLVRGNEQYF. Here the CDR3 DNA reads TGTGCCAGCAGTTTAGTCAGGGGTAACGAGCAGTACTTC.

The V call is TRBV11-2, the J call TRBJ2-3, with TRBD2 identical over 7 bases. Per the germline V gene, CDR1 is SGHAT and CDR2 is FQNNGV. The V segment lost 1 base and the J segment 6 bases; nucleotides outside the gene matches: 1. CDR3 length equals 13 residues. CDR3 in amino acids: CASSLVGGDTQYF. The CDR3 DNA is TGTGCCAGCAGCTTAGTGGGGGGGGATACGCAGTATTTT.

The V and J genes are TRBV18 and TRBJ2-5; no clear D gene. CDR1 and CDR2 (germline): KGHSH, LQKENI. The CDR3 extends over 13 amino acids. Trimming removed 1 base from V and 4 bases from J, with 7 bases in between. The CDR3 DNA reads TGTGCCAGCTCACCACAGGGTGCAGAGACCCAGTACTTC. Translation: CASSPQGAETQYF.

CDR3 sequence reads: CASSLVDRANYGYTF. CDR3 bases: TGCGCCAGCAGCTTGGTCGACAGGGCGAACTATGGCTACACCTTC. The chain is built from TRBV5-1 and TRBJ1-2; 7 bases are a match to TRBD1. This CDR3 contains 15 residues. CDR1 is SGHRS and CDR2 is YFSETQ in the germline V gene. Trimming removed 0 bases from V and 2 bases from J; junction bases left unmatched: 4.

The chain carries TRBV9 and TRBJ1-3; 10 bases are shared with TRBD1. Germline V CDR1 and CDR2: SGDLS, YYNGEE. Trimming removed 0 bases from V and 4 bases from J; junction bases left unmatched: 7. The CDR3 runs 17 residues. The CDR3 DNA is TGTGCCAGCAGCGTAGCTACGGGGACAGGGGCCGGAAACACCATATATTTT. Translation gives CASSVATGTGAGNTIYF.

The chain couples TRBV11-3 to TRBJ2-7; 15 bases align to TRBD2. The germline V gene encodes CDR1 SGHNT and CDR2 YENEEA. CDR3 length: 15 residues. The J segment lost 7 bases and the V segment lost 4 bases, leaving 5 bases of the junction unmatched. The CDR3: CASSSRTSGRGEQYF. In nucleotides, the CDR3 is TGTGCCAGCAGCTCCAGGACTAGCGGGAGGGGTGAGCAGTACTTC.

Only one count was recorded for this clone. The CDR3 here is CASSLTLTGGSYNEQFF. The CDR3 DNA reads TGCGCCAGCAGCTTGACCCTAACGGGAGGGTCCTACAATGAGCAGTTCTTC. The V call is TRBV5-1, the J call TRBJ2-1, with 8 bases aligning to TRBD2. After removal of 1 base from V and 1 base from J, the junction contained 7 bases not matched to a gene. This CDR3 is 17 amino acids long. Germline loops: CDR1 SGHRS, CDR2 YFSETQ.

V is TRBV6-1 and J is TRBJ1-4, with D maybe TRBD1 (5 bases). V gave up 4 bases and J gave up 8 bases, with 17 bases separating them. CDR3 size: 15 residues. CDR1 and CDR2 (germline): MNHNS, SASEGT. CDR3 protein: CASSAGLKVREKLFF. The CDR3 DNA sequence: TGTGCCAGCAGTGCAGGGCTAAAGGTCCGGGAAAAACTGTTTTTT.

The chain links TRBV7-9 to TRBJ1-2; 10 bases agree with TRBD1. CDR1 and CDR2 from the germline V gene are SEHNR and FQNEAQ (reference sequence). This CDR3 has 18 amino acids. The ends lost 5 bases at V and 2 bases at J; junction bases unmatched: 14. Here the CDR3 reads CASSLELTGGAKNYGYTF. The CDR3 nucleotides are TGTGCCAGCAGCCTGGAGTTGACAGGGGGCGCGAAAAACTATGGCTACACCTTC.

This clone has more than one count but fewer than ten. The CDR3 reads CASSQEWGIRGYTF. The CDR3 DNA is TGCGCCAGCAGCCAAGAGTGGGGGATTAGGGGCTACACCTTC. The chain employs TRBV4-1 and TRBJ1-2; tentative D call: TRBD1 (5 bases). Between the trimmed V and J ends, which lost 0 bases and 8 bases, there was a span of 13 bases. CDR3 length: 14 amino acids. CDR1 and CDR2 (germline): MGHRA, YSYEKL.

This chain connects TRBV27 to TRBJ2-5, with TRBD2 matching over 7 bases. With the DNA end fitting TRBJ2-7 better, the J assignment may be wrong. The CDR3 covers 15 residues. Germline V gives CDR1 MNHEY, CDR2 SMNVEV (reference sequence). The CDR3 sequence: CASSPRRGEGSEQYF. In nucleotides, the CDR3 is TGTGCCAGCAGTCCCCGCCGGGGGGAGGGCAGCGAGCAGTACTTC.

The chain carries TRBV27 and TRBJ2-3; D remains unclear. CDR3 size: 15 residues. CDR1 is MNHEY, CDR2 SMNVEV, per germline (reference sequence). The V end lost 2 bases, the J end lost 4 bases, and 13 bases lay between the germline ends. The CDR3 region is CASSLRDGASDTQYF. Here the CDR3 DNA reads TGTGCCAGCAGTTTAAGAGACGGAGCATCAGATACGCAGTATTTT.

V is TRBV28 and J is TRBJ2-3, with 7 bases that match TRBD1. CDR3 length: 13 residues. The V and J ends lost 7 bases and 2 bases, in that order; junction bases with no gene match: 3. Germline CDR1 is MDHEN and CDR2 is SYDVKM. The CDR3: CASKGALTDTQYF. As DNA, the CDR3 is TGTGCCAGCAAGGGGGCCCTCACAGATACGCAGTATTTT.

The chain recombines TRBV13 with TRBJ1-2; the match to TRBD1 covers 7 bases. The CDR3 consists of 15 residues. Trimming removed 4 bases from V and 4 bases from J; junction bases left unmatched: 9. CDR1 and CDR2 (germline): PRHDT, FYEKMQ (reference sequence). The CDR3 nucleotides read TGTGCCAGCAGCTCCCGCACAGGGGTTGCCTATGGCTACACCTTC. Its translation is CASSSRTGVAYGYTF.

The chain combines TRBV5-1 with TRBJ2-5, with D maybe TRBD1 (6 bases). Germline CDR1 is SGHRS and CDR2 is YFSETQ. The CDR3 consists of 16 residues. V lost 3 bases, J lost 2 bases, and 17 bases lay in between. CDR3 nucleotide sequence: TGCGCCAGCAGCTACTCCATACAGGGTCCTCAAGAGACCCAGTACTTC. Its protein is CASSYSIQGPQETQYF.

In this sample, this clone turned up once. V and J are TRBV28 and TRBJ2-1; D is perhaps TRBD2 (7 bases). There are 18 residues in the CDR3. The V and J ends lost 3 bases and 7 bases respectively, with 25 bases between them. Germline V gene lookup returns CDR1 MDHEN and CDR2 SYDVKM. The CDR3 DNA sequence: TGTGCCAGCAGTTTGTACCGGGGGCCCGGGGGGCGGGCGAATGAGCAGTTCTTC. It translates to CASSLYRGPGGRANEQFF. The variable domain in full, completed from reference TRBV28 and TRBJ2-1, reads DVKVTQSSRYLVKRTGEKVFLECVQDMDHENMFWYRQDPGLGLRLIYFSYDVKMKEKGDIPEGYSVSREKKERFSLILESASTNQTSMYLCASSLYRGPGGRANEQFFGPGTRLTVL.

V and J are TRBV5-8 and TRBJ1-1; tentative D call: TRBD1 (5 bases). Germline V lookup: CDR1 SGHTS, CDR2 YDEGEE. The CDR3 has 14 amino acids. Trimming stripped 7 bases from V and 4 bases from J, with 17 bases between. As DNA, the CDR3 is TGTGCCAGCGTTCCGGGGGTCCCTCTCACTGAAGCTTTCTTT. Translated: CASVPGVPLTEAFF.

V gene TRBV18 combines with J gene TRBJ1-3; 7 bases fit TRBD1. Trimming at V came to 0 bases and at J to 5 bases, leaving 1 base not matched to a gene. This CDR3 region has 14 residues. Germline V gene lookup returns CDR1 KGHSH and CDR2 LQKENI. The CDR3 here is CASSPPTGRNTIYF. Here the CDR3 DNA reads TGTGCCAGCTCACCACCGACAGGGAGAAACACCATATATTTT.

The chain couples TRBV27 to TRBJ1-1, with 10 nucleotides matching TRBD1. The CDR3 has 15 amino acids. Per germline, CDR1 MNHEY and CDR2 SMNVEV (reference sequence). Losses at the gene ends were 4 bases for V and 3 bases for J; bases not matched to a gene: 5. The CDR3 here is CASSSDRGGYTEAFF. DNA of the CDR3: TGTGCCAGCAGTTCGGACAGGGGGGGTTACACTGAAGCTTTCTTT.

The chain uses TRBV7-2 and TRBJ2-5, with TRBD2 matching 10 bases. V shed 1 base and J 6 bases; nucleotides not matched to a gene: 5. In germline, CDR1 is SGHTA, CDR2 FQGNSA. The CDR3 contains 15 residues. The CDR3 DNA sequence: TGTGCCAGCAGCTTAGAAGCGGGAGGGGCGAAGACCCAGTACTTC. This gives the protein CASSLEAGGAKTQYF.

The rearrangement links TRBV19 to TRBJ2-1, with TRBD2 identical over 8 bases. Germline CDR1 LNHDA, CDR2 SQIVND (reference sequence). V was clipped by 9 bases and J by 7 bases; unmatched bases: 14. The CDR3 loop spans 15 amino acids. CDR3 DNA: TGTGCCAGCAAGACCCTCGGGGGGGGAAGGAATGAGCAGTTCTTC. This translates into CASKTLGGGRNEQFF.

This chain uses TRBV6-6 with TRBJ1-4; D perhaps matches TRBD1 (5 bases). The CDR3 consists of 14 residues. CDR1 is MNHNY, CDR2 SVGAGI, per germline (reference sequence). V shed 5 bases and J shed 7 bases, with 14 bases lying between them. As DNA, the CDR3 is TGTGCCAGCAGTAGAGGGACGGTCGGTGAAAAACTGTTTTTT. It codes for CASSRGTVGEKLFF.

This clone was seen just once. This chain links TRBV28 with TRBJ1-1, with TRBD1 matching over 9 bases. The CDR3 has 16 residues. Germline V gene sequence: CDR1 MDHEN, CDR2 SYDVKM. The J segment lost 1 base and the V segment lost 6 bases, leaving 9 bases of the junction unmatched. The CDR3 region is CASSPRGTGWNTEAFF. The CDR3 DNA reads TGTGCCAGCAGCCCAAGGGGGACAGGGTGGAACACTGAAGCTTTCTTT.

V usage is TRBV5-1 and J usage is TRBJ2-7; 7 nucleotides match TRBD1. J was trimmed by 0 bases and V by 4 bases; bases with no gene match: 7. CDR1 is SGHRS, CDR2 YFSETQ, per germline. The CDR3 runs 15 residues. The CDR3 loop is CASSTGTELSYEQYF. CDR3 DNA: TGCGCCAGCAGCACCGGGACAGAGCTCTCCTACGAGCAGTACTTC.

The V and J genes are TRBV9 and TRBJ1-2; D not certain. CDR3 length equals 14 residues. Trimming removed 4 bases at V and 5 bases at J, with 15 bases between. Germline-derived CDR1 and CDR2 are SGDLS and YYNGEE. DNA for the CDR3: TGTGCCAGCAGCCCAGCTCTCGCGGAATATGGCTACACCTTC. Its protein is CASSPALAEYGYTF.

The gene calls are TRBV5-8 and TRBJ2-3; 10 nucleotides match TRBD2. Germline lookup yields CDR1 SGHTS and CDR2 YDEGEE. CDR3 length equals 15 residues. The trim removed 2 bases at V and 3 bases at J, leaving 3 bases unmatched. The DNA for the CDR3 is TGTGCCAGCAGCTTTCCAGCGGGAGGGACAGATACGCAGTATTTT. Translation: CASSFPAGGTDTQYF. Complete variable domain (other parts from reference TRBV5-8 and TRBJ2-3): EAGVTQSPTHLIKTRGQQATLRCSPISGHTSVYWYQQALGLGLQFLLWYDEGEERNRGNFPPRFSGRQFPNYSSELNVNALELEDSALYLCASSFPAGGTDTQYFGPGTRLTVL.

The rearrangement joins TRBV6-1 to TRBJ2-3; TRBD1 is a possible D gene (5 bases). The V and J ends lost 4 bases and 0 bases respectively, with 8 bases between them. Germline values: CDR1 MNHNS, CDR2 SASEGT. CDR3 size: 14 residues. CDR3 sequence: CASSVDSSTDTQYF. The CDR3 DNA reads TGTGCCAGCAGTGTTGACAGTAGCACAGATACGCAGTATTTT.

There are a few counts of this clone. The CDR3 here is CASSLSGTSGNNEQFF. In DNA, the CDR3 is TGTGCCAGCAGTTTGTCAGGGACTAGCGGAAACAATGAGCAGTTCTTC. The genes are TRBV6-6 and TRBJ2-1; 11 positions agree with TRBD2. CDR1 is MNHNY and CDR2 is SVGAGI in the germline V gene (reference sequence). This CDR3 is built from 16 residues. V gave up 4 bases and J gave up 5 bases; unmatched junction bases: 7.

The gene calls are TRBV5-4 and TRBJ2-7, with 14 nucleotides matching TRBD2. V lost 4 bases and J lost 7; bases outside the gene matches: 7. Per germline, CDR1 SGHNT and CDR2 YYREEE (reference sequence). The CDR3 consists of 15 residues. CDR3 bases: TGTGCCAGCAGCCCCGGGACTAGCGGGAGCCGGGAGCAGTACTTC. Its translation is CASSPGTSGSREQYF.

This rearrangement joins TRBV6-5 to TRBJ2-5; D tentatively reads TRBD1 or TRBD2 (5 bases each). CDR1 and CDR2 (germline): MNHEY, SVGAGI. The germline V and J ends were trimmed by 6 bases and 3 bases, with 17 bases remaining between them. The CDR3 spans 15 residues. The CDR3 region is CASSQSWGNKETQYF. As DNA, the CDR3 is TGTGCCAGCAGCCAGTCTTGGGGGAACAAAGAGACCCAGTACTTC.

V usage is TRBV2 and J usage is TRBJ2-1; the match to TRBD1 covers 10 bases. This CDR3 comprises 13 residues. V lost 9 bases to trimming and J lost 8 bases; unmatched junction nucleotides: 7. The germline V gene has CDR1 SNHLY and CDR2 FYNNEI. This CDR3 is CARSGTGVDEQFF. CDR3 DNA: TGTGCCAGATCCGGGACAGGGGTTGATGAGCAGTTCTTC.